This TCR beta chain was recorded in a study of T-cell memory formation after mild COVID-19 (TCRdb year 2021). In the study overall: TCR sequence clusters from the two donors were largely donor specific. The cohort comprised two young, previously healthy adult volunteers, one female and one male. In a couple of donors, T-cell clones that expanded and contracted after mild COVID-19 were tracked by sequencing TCRalpha and TCRbeta repertoires over time.

V loses 4 bases at its end and J loses 6 bases; junction bases beyond the gene matches: 17. From the germline V gene, CDR1 is LGHNA and CDR2 is YNFKEQ. The CDR3 sequence holds 17 residues, the cysteine and phenylalanine included. Only the CDR3 region is kept as DNA, spanning 51 bases read in frame from base 1. What the research found in general, with its limitations: Contracting CD4+ clones were located mainly in the CM and EM memory subsets, whereas CD8+ clones were found to be enriched in EMRA. Some responding clones were detected in pre-infection memory, suggesting pre-existing cross-reactive memory T cells joined the SARS-CoV-2 response. From day 15 to 85, contracting clones showed balanced CD4/CD8 phenotypes, whereas a second wave of clones that expanded from day 15 to 37 leaned towards CD4+. Only a couple of mild cases were covered in the study, and larger cohorts including severe cases with pre-infection samples were considered necessary. SARS-CoV-2 specificity of the second-wave clones peaking on day 37 was not confirmed.

PBMCs were isolated by Ficoll-Paque density gradient centrifugation. Instrument on record: Illumina NovaSeq 6000. Using 5'RACE with constant-segment primers, TCRalpha and TCRbeta cDNA libraries were constructed, with sample barcodes and unique molecular identifiers added in the process. RNA was extracted from every sample with Trizol reagent. Library amplification was performed in two PCR steps, and a second sample barcode and Illumina TruSeq adapters were introduced in the second step. Sequencing of libraries was performed on an Illumina NovaSeq with 2 x 150 bp paired-end reads. In the source study's methods: With migec v1.2.7, reads were demultiplexed and then collapsed into UMI-guided consensus sequences. With mixcr v2.1.11, UMI consensuses were aligned to TRA and TRB V and J templates and assembled into clonotypes. A clonotype was counted as expanded or contracted only if both edgeR and NoisET called the change significant, with noise models trained on biological replicates. For edgeR calls, the thresholds were a false discovery rate-adjusted p below 0.01 and a log2 fold-change of 1. As an exploratory analysis of dynamics, max-normalized trajectories of the 1000 most abundant clonotypes were examined by PCA with hierarchical clustering. Separately sequenced CD4+ and CD8+ repertoires were used to assign a CD4 or CD8 phenotype to each responding clone. In-frame beta chains were kept once TCRdb had trimmed the public reads at Q25 with fastp and called clones with MiXCR. Here each entry gathers all rows of one CDR3 protein and keeps the most common genes and DNA. Here the V and J calls rest on TCRdb's processing, not on the authors' analysis. Present in this sample are about 160,000 distinct CDR3 sequences, around a third of which were seen just once. The ten biggest clones cover around 13% of the sample.

This clonotype was recorded only once. Its antigen remains undetermined. No clone much larger than this one lies a single base away; base qualities are absent. The clonotype originates from an adult woman who had mild COVID-19 (a few samples of this study predate the infection). The sample titles of this study are shuffled in the database, so cell type and time point are left out; the donor was told from shared clones. The receptor chain draws on TRBV4-2 and TRBJ2-7, with 8 junctional bases fitting TRBD1. The specimen sequenced was PBMCs or a T cell subset sorted from them (not recorded which). The CDR3 protein sequence reads: CASSPLKASGGQGEQYF. The DNA sequence is as follows: TGTGCCAGCAGCCCTCTAAAAGCATCGGGCGGACAGGGCGAGCAGTACTTC.